This T cell receptor (beta chain) was recovered during a study of blood T cells in healthy people across ages (dated by TCRdb to between 2015 and 2017). General notes on the study: In model experiments, template switching captured roughly one uniquely barcoded TCR beta cDNA molecule for every two T cells. To track age-related changes in TCR beta repertoire diversity, the study relied on deep sequencing normalized with unique cDNA molecular identifiers. Four age groups were formed from the donors: young (average about 15 years), middle-aged (just under 40), aged (about 62) and long-lived (around 82). To avoid experimental bias, donors of different ages were randomly spread across the sequencing lanes. Two additional independent replicas of 1 million unique cDNA reads from the same blood draw were analyzed for two donors (one aged 18 to 30 and one aged 80 or older).

Regarding this clonotype: It lacks a known antigen. No per-base quality is available; no much larger clone lies one base away.

Donors were roughly 40 systemically healthy Caucasian individuals from Russia aged roughly 6 to 100 years. Each donor gave ten milliliters of peripheral blood, drawn into EDTA-treated Vacutainer tubes. Ficoll-Paque density-gradient centrifugation was used to isolate PBMCs, with at least 6.5 million per sample. Total RNA, at least 5 micrograms per sample, was extracted from PBMCs with Trizol reagent. For every donor, an aliquot of PBMCs went through flow cytometry to measure the percentages of naive CD45RAhigh/CD27high T cells. Receptor amplification or capture employed 5' RACE. The run used an Illumina HiSeq 2500. The second PCR ran for roughly 7 to 11 cycles and used a J-beta primer mix along with a sample-barcoded 5' primer. A template-switch 5' adaptor carrying 12 random nucleotides introduced a unique molecular identifier onto each TCR beta cDNA molecule. Each sample yielded at least 3 million CDR3-containing paired-end reads. The Mint cDNA synthesis kit, primed by a TRBC-specific oligonucleotide, was used to synthesize first-strand cDNA from all RNA. All cDNA was treated with uracil-DNA glycosylase and then went through a first 18-cycle PCR with the universal primers M1SS and BC2_uni_R. On the authors' methods: For normalization, 1 million high-quality reads, each with a distinct molecular identifier, were randomly selected from each sample. Instead of being binned into consensus sequences, reads with shared molecular identifiers were discarded. CDR3 identification, clonotype clustering and error correction used MiTCR with a Q25 quality threshold and the strictest error-elimination algorithm. A nonparametric unseen species model using Euler transformation provided a lower-bound estimate of total TCR beta diversity. Using fastp at Q25 and MiXCR, TCRdb reprocessed the public reads and kept productive beta chains. Every distinct CDR3 protein forms one entry, paired with its most common genes and DNA. The V and J calls come from TCRdb's annotation, not from the publication. The sample records approximately 800,000 distinct CDR3 sequences, roughly 60% of which are singletons. 22% of the sample comes from the top ten.

As encoded in the germline V gene, CDR1 is SGHTA while CDR2 is FQGNSA. Including the terminal cysteine and phenylalanine, the CDR3 comprises 12 residues. Only the CDR3 DNA is retained, 36 bases long and in frame from the first base. V is shortened by 3 bases, J by 3 bases, and the region joining them spans 5 bases. What the work shows at the level of the full study, not this receptor alone: The percentage of naive T cells measured by flow cytometry correlated strongly with observed TCR beta diversity. The long-lived group showed more naive CD4+ T cells, fewer expanded clones and increased TCR diversity than the aged group, suggesting age selection. As age increased, observed TCR beta diversity per million T cells dropped in a roughly linear way, and a significant reduction was already evident by age 40. Total diversity estimates from one million sequenced T cells were considered lower bounds and underestimates. Because profiling used bulk unsorted PBMCs, naive and antigen-experienced compartments could not be compared conclusively. Donor CMV infection status was unknown, potentially confounding age-related changes in expanded clonotypes.

This receptor was obtained from a man aged 25 to 40 in good health. The sequenced sample consisted of blood. The chain is made from TRBV7-2 and TRBJ1-2, with an unclear D gene assignment. The CDR3 region has the sequence CASSLDDYGYTF. DNA sequence: TGTGCCAGCAGCTTGGACGACTATGGCTACACCTTC.